This TCR beta chain was found in a study of blood T cells in healthy people across ages. This clonotype was recorded a few times. Its antigen is currently unknown. About 10 milliliters of peripheral blood were drawn from each donor. PBMCs, at least 7 million per sample, were isolated. A second PCR of 7 to 11 cycles used a sample-barcoded 5' primer and a J-beta primer mix. TCRdb re-called the 5' RACE reads with MiXCR, one entry per CDR3 protein. This table holds fewer than 1 million distinct CDR3 sequences, under 55% found once. CDR3 length equals 13 residues. V lost 6 bases and J 6 bases, leaving 12 bases between the germline ends. Overall study findings and caveats: Diversity was estimated from one million T cells, and these estimates were considered underestimates.

This chain connects TRBV12-3 or TRBV12-4 to TRBJ1-5; the D gene is possibly TRBD1 (5 bases). Sequenced: blood. The sequence was obtained from a man in his fifties or sixties in good health. Here the CDR3 DNA reads TGTGCCAGCAGACTCACAGGATCTCAGCCCCAGCATTTT. It encodes CASRLTGSQPQHF.